Below, 19 T cell receptor beta chains from the same sample are listed, as sequenced in a study of T cells expressing NK-cell markers. From the 5' RACE reads, TCRdb lists one entry per CDR3 protein and no DNA. Recorded for this sample: about 540,000 distinct CDR3 sequences. What was sequenced was blood T cells: a sorted CD56 or NKG2C T cell subset, CD4+ or CD8+ T cells, or bulk PBMC T cells (not recorded which). The receptors stem from a man between 18 and 35 years old in good health.

The chain combines TRBV12-3 or TRBV12-4 with TRBJ2-1. The CDR3 extends over 13 amino acids. The CDR3 sequence: CASSPLLTNEQFF.

The genes are TRBV3-1 and TRBJ1-6; TCRdb's D call, TRBD1, is unchecked because there is no DNA. Germline lookup yields CDR1 LGHDT and CDR2 YNNKEL (reference sequence). The CDR3 sequence is 15 residues long. The CDR3 loop is CASSLTGGADSPLHF. The full variable domain, rest sourced from reference TRBV3-1 and TRBJ1-6, is DTAVSQTPKYLVTQMGNDKSIKCEQNLGHDTMYWYKQDSKKFLKIMFSYNNKELIINETVPNRFSPKSPDKAHLNLHINSLELGDSAVYFCASSLTGGADSPLHFGNGTRLTVT.

The rearrangement links TRBV20-1 to TRBJ2-3; TCRdb returns TRBD2, unconfirmable since there is no DNA. The V gene's germline CDR1 is DFQATT and CDR2 SNEGSKA (reference sequence). The CDR3 has 11 amino acids. CDR3 sequence reads: CSGRGRGGQYF.

The J gene is TRBJ2-1, the V gene TRBV14; the TCRdb D gene call, TRBD2, has no DNA to confirm it. The CDR3 consists of 18 residues. Germline values: CDR1 SGHDN, CDR2 FVKESK. The CDR3 reads CASSQGLAGVLPYNEQFF. The full variable domain, completed using reference TRBV14 and TRBJ2-1, is EAGVTQFPSHSVIEKGQTVTLRCDPISGHDNLYWYRRVMGKEIKFLLHFVKESKQDESGMPNNRFLAERTGGTYSTLKVQPAELEDSGVYFCASSQGLAGVLPYNEQFFGPGTRLTVL.

The chain joins TRBV12-3 or TRBV12-4 to TRBJ2-3; no DNA is available, so the TRBD2 call from TCRdb remains unchecked. The CDR3 covers 14 residues. The CDR3 protein is CASSFGGPQDTQYF.

The V call is TRBV6-1, the J call TRBJ2-3; TCRdb outputs TRBD1, but without DNA this stays unchecked. This CDR3 has 15 amino acids. Germline V gene lookup returns CDR1 MNHNS and CDR2 SASEGT. The CDR3: CATFIGPGLPGTQYF.

The gene calls are TRBV9 and TRBJ2-3; TCRdb's assignment of TRBD2 cannot be checked, as there is no DNA. CDR3 size: 16 residues. In germline, CDR1 is SGDLS, CDR2 YYNGEE. CDR3 residues: CASSATSGIRSDTQYF.

The chain recombines TRBV27 with TRBJ1-1; the TRBD1 assignment by TCRdb is unverifiable without DNA. CDR3 length equals 15 residues. Germline lookup yields CDR1 MNHEY and CDR2 SMNVEV (reference sequence). CDR3 loop: CASSGTGVYRNEAFF.

The chain couples TRBV29-1 to TRBJ1-5. The CDR3 loop spans 13 amino acids. The germline gives CDR1 SQVTM, CDR2 ANQGSEA. The CDR3 protein is CSAKNLSNQPQHF. The full variable domain, with the rest looked up from reference TRBV29-1 and TRBJ1-5, is SAVISQKPSRDICQRGTSLTIQCQVDSQVTMMFWYRQQPGQSLTLIATANQGSEATYESGFVIDKFPISRPNLTFSTLTVSNMSPEDSSIYLCSAKNLSNQPQHFGDGTRLSIL.

The V call is TRBV29-1, the J call TRBJ2-7; TCRdb proposes TRBD2, but this gene call is untestable without DNA. The CDR3 runs 13 residues. Germline lookup yields CDR1 SQVTM and CDR2 ANQGSEA. The CDR3: CSALKADPYEQYF.

V is TRBV29-1 and J is TRBJ2-3; TCRdb's D call, TRBD2, is unchecked because there is no DNA. CDR3 length: 14 residues. CDR1 and CDR2 (germline): SQVTM, ANQGSEA. The CDR3 sequence is CSVAGGEGTDTQYF.

V and J are TRBV5-5 and TRBJ2-1; there is no DNA to check the TCRdb D call of TRBD2. The CDR3 totals 14 residues. Germline CDR1 is SGHKS and CDR2 is YYEKEE (reference sequence). The CDR3 is CASSSRTKNNEQFF.

This rearrangement joins TRBV29-1 to TRBJ2-5; as DNA is missing, the TRBD2 call by TCRdb cannot be tested. The germline gives CDR1 SQVTM, CDR2 ANQGSEA. This CDR3 is built from 15 residues. CDR3 protein: CSVRGRLAVQETQYF.

The rearrangement joins TRBV20-1 to TRBJ2-3; with no DNA, the TCRdb D assignment of TRBD2 cannot be verified. CDR3 length equals 14 residues. Germline V gives CDR1 DFQATT, CDR2 SNEGSKA (reference sequence). CDR3 sequence: CSARWEGSTDTQYF.

J is TRBJ2-3 and V is TRBV29-1; TCRdb's D call, TRBD2, is unchecked because there is no DNA. The CDR3 consists of 14 residues. Germline-derived CDR1 and CDR2 are SQVTM and ANQGSEA. The CDR3 protein is CSVELAPFTDTQYF.

The chain recombines TRBV30 with TRBJ2-2; absent DNA, TCRdb's TRBD1 call cannot be checked. This CDR3 region has 14 residues. CDR1 GTSNPN and CDR2 SVGIG come from the germline V gene (reference sequence). This chain's CDR3 is CAWSILTGAGELFF. Drawing the rest from reference TRBV30 and TRBJ2-2, the complete variable domain is SQTIHQWPATLVQPVGSPLSLECTVEGTSNPNLYWYRQAAGRGLQLLFYSVGIGQISSEVPQNLSASRPQDRQFILSSKKLLLSDSGFYLCAWSILTGAGELFFGEGSRLTVL.

V usage is TRBV20-1 and J usage is TRBJ2-5; TCRdb names TRBD1, which stays unverified in the absence of DNA. CDR1 is DFQATT and CDR2 is SNEGSKA in the germline V gene (reference sequence). CDR3 length equals 16 residues. The CDR3 reads CSARDPWGALQETQYF.

This chain uses TRBV4-1 with TRBJ2-5; TCRdb returns TRBD2, unconfirmable since there is no DNA. CDR1 and CDR2 from the germline V gene are MGHRA and YSYEKL. The CDR3 sequence is 16 residues long. The CDR3 loop reads CASSQAGGGARETQYF.

The chain carries TRBV7-2 and TRBJ2-2; TCRdb's D gene call, TRBD2, goes unchecked for lack of DNA. The CDR3 extends over 15 amino acids. Germline V gives CDR1 SGHTA, CDR2 FQGNSA. The CDR3 sequence: CASSLAWTSTGELFF.